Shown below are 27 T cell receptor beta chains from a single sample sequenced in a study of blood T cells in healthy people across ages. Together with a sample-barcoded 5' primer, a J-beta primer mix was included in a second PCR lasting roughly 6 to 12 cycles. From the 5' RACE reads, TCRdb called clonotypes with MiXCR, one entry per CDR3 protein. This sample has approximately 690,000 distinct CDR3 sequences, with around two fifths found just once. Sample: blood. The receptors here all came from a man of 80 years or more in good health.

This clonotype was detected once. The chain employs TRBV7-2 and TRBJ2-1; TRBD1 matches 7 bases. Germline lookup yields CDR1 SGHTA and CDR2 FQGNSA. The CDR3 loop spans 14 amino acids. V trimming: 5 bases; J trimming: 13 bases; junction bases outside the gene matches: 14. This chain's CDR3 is CASSAKGQKETQFF. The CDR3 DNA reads TGTGCCAGCAGCGCCAAGGGACAGAAAGAGACCCAGTTCTTC.

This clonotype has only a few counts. The CDR3 nucleotides are TGTGCCGGCTCCGGGACAAACAATGAGCAGTTCTTC. Protein sequence: CAGSGTNNEQFF. V gene TRBV5-5 combines with J gene TRBJ2-1, with D perhaps matching TRBD1 (6 bases). The CDR3 runs 12 residues. Germline V gene lookup returns CDR1 SGHKS and CDR2 YYEKEE (reference sequence). The V end was cut by 10 bases, the J end by 5 bases, with 13 bases between.

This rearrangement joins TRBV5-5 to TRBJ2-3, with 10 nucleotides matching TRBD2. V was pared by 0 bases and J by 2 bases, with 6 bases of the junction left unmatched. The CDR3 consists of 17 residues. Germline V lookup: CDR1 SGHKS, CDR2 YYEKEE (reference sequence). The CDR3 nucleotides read TGTGCCAGCAGCTTGGCCCTAGCGGGAGCACCCACAGATACGCAGTATTTT. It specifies CASSLALAGAPTDTQYF.

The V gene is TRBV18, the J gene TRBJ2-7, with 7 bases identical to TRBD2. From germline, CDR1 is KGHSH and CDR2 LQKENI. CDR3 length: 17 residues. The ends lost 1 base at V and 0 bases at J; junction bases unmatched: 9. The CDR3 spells CASSPRGVGGSSYEQYF. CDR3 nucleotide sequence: TGTGCCAGCTCACCACGAGGGGTCGGCGGGAGCTCCTACGAGCAGTACTTC. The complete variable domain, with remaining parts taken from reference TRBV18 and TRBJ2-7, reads NAGVMQNPRHLVRRRGQEARLRCSPMKGHSHVYWYRQLPEEGLKFMVYLQKENIIDESGMPKERFSAEFPKEGPSILRIQQVVRGDSAAYFCASSPRGVGGSSYEQYFGPGTRLTVT.

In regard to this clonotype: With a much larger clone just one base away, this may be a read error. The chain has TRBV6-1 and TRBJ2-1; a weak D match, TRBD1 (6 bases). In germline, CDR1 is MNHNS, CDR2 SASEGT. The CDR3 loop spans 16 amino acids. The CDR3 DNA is TGTGCCGGCAGTGATTGGGACACAAAGCGGTACAATGAGCAGTTCTTC. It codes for CAGSDWDTKRYNEQFF.

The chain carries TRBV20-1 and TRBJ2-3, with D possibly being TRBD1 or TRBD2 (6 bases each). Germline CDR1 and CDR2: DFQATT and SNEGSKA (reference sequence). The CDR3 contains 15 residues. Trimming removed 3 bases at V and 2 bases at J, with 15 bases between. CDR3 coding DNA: TGCAGTGCTAGGGGAGGACAGTCCAACACAGATACGCAGTATTTT. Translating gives CSARGGQSNTDTQYF.

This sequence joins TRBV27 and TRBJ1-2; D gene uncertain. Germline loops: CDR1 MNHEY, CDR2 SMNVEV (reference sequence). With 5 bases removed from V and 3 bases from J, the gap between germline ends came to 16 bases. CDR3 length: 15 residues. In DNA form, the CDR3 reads TGTGCCAGCAGTCCATACACGAAGGCGGACTATGGCTACACCTTC. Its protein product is CASSPYTKADYGYTF.

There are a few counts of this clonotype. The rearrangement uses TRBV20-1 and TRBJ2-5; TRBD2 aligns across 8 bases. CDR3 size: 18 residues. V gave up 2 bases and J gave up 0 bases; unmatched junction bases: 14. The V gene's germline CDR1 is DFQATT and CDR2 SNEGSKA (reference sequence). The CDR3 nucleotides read TGCAGTGCTAGACATCCTGCGGGGGGACCTATGTACCAAGAGACCCAGTACTTC. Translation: CSARHPAGGPMYQETQYF.

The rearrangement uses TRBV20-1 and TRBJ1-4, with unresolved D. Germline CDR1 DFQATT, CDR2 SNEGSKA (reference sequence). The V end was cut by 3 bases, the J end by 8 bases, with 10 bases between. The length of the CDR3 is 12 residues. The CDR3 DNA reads TGCAGTGCTAGGAATTCGTGGGAAAAACTGTTTTTT. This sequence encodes CSARNSWEKLFF.

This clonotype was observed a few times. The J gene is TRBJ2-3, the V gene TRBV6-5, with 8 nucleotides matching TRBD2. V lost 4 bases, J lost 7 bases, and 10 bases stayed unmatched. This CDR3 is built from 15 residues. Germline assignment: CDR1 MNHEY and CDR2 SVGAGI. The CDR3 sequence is CASSSPRLATNTQYF. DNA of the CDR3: TGTGCCAGCAGTTCCCCGAGACTAGCGACTAATACGCAGTATTTT.

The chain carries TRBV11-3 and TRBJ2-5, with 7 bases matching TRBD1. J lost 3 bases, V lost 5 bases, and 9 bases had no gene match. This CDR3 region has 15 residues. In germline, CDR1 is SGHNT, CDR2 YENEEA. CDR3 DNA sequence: TGTGCCAGCAGCGTAAGACAGGGAACTGAAGAGACCCAGTACTTC. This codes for CASSVRQGTEETQYF.

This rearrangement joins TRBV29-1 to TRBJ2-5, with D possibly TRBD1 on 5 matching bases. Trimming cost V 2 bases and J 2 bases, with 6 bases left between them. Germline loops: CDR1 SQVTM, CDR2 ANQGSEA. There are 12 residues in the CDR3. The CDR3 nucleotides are TGCAGCGTTGAAAGACAGCAAGAGACCCAGTACTTC. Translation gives CSVERQQETQYF.

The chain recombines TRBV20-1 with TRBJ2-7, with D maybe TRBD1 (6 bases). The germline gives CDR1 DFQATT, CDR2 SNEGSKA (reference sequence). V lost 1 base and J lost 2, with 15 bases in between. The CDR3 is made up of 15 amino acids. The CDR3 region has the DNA TGCAGTGCTAGAGGTGGTGGAAGGGGGACCTACGAGCAGTACTTC. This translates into CSARGGGRGTYEQYF.

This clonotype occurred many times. The CDR3 loop is CASSLALESGRGEQYF. The CDR3 coding sequence is TGTGCCAGCAGTTTAGCCCTCGAAAGCGGGAGGGGCGAGCAGTACTTC. The chain is built from TRBV28 and TRBJ2-7; 10 bases are shared with TRBD2. The length of the CDR3 is 16 residues. The germline CDR1 and CDR2 sequences are MDHEN and SYDVKM. With V trimmed by 2 bases and J by 6 bases, 10 bases remained unmatched.

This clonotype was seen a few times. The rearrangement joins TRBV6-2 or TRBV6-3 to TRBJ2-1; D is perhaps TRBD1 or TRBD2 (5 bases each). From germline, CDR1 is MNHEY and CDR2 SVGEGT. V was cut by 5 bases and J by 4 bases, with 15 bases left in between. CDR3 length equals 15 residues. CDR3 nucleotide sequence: TGTGCCAGCAGTATCCCCCGGGACGGGTACAATGAGCAGTTCTTC. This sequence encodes CASSIPRDGYNEQFF.

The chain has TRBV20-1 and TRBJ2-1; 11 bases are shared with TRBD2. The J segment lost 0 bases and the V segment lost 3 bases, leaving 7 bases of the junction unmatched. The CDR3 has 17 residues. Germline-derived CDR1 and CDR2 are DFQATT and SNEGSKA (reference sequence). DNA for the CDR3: TGCAGTGCTAGTGTCCGACTAGCGGGATTCTCCTACAATGAGCAGTTCTTC. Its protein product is CSASVRLAGFSYNEQFF.

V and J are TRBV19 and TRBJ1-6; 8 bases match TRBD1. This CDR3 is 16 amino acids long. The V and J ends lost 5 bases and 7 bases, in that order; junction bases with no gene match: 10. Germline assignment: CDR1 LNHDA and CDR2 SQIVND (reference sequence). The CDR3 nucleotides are TGTGCCAGTAGTGACACCCAGGGGGCGTGGAATTCACCCCTCCACTTT. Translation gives CASSDTQGAWNSPLHF.

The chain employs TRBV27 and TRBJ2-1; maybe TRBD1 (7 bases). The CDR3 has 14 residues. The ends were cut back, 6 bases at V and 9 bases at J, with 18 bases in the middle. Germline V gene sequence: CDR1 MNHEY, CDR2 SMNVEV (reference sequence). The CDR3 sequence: CASRPDRVGGEQFF. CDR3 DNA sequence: TGTGCCAGCAGACCTGACAGGGTCGGGGGTGAGCAGTTCTTC.

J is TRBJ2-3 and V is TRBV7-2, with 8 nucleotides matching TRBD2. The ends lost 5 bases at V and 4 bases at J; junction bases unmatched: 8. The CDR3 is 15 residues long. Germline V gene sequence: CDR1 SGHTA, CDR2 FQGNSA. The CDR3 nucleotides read TGTGCCAGCAGCCCCCGACTGCGGGAGGCAGATACGCAGTATTTT. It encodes CASSPRLREADTQYF.

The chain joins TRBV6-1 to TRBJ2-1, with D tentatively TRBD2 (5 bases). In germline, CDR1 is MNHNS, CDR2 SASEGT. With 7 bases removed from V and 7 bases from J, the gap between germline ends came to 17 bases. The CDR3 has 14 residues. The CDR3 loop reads CASTGPGSENEQFF. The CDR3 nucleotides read TGTGCCAGCACCGGACCGGGGTCTGAAAATGAGCAGTTCTTC.

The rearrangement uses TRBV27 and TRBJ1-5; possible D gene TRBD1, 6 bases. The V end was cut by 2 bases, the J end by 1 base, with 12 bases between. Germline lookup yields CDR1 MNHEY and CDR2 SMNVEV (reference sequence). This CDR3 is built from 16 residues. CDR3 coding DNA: TGTGCCAGCAGTTTACGGGGGCGCCTGAGCAATCAGCCCCAGCATTTT. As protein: CASSLRGRLSNQPQHF.

CDR3 sequence: CASSWAGTSGTDTQYF. Here the CDR3 DNA reads TGTGCCAGCAGCTGGGCCGGGACTAGCGGCACAGATACGCAGTATTTT. The gene calls are TRBV5-6 and TRBJ2-3, with 10 bases lining up with TRBD2. The J segment lost 1 base and the V segment lost 3 bases, leaving 5 bases of the junction unmatched. Germline lookup yields CDR1 SGHDT and CDR2 YYEEEE. This CDR3 has 16 amino acids.

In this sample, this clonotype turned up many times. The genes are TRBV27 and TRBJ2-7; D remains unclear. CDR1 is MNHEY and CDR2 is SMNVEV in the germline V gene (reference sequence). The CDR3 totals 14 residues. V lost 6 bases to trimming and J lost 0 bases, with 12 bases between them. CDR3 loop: CASSRYGNSYEQYF. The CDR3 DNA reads TGTGCCAGCAGCCGGTATGGGAACTCCTACGAGCAGTACTTC.

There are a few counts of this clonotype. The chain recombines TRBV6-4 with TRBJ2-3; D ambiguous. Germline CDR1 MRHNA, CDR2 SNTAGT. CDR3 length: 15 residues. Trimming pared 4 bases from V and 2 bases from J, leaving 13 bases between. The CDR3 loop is CASSGGVGPTDTQYF. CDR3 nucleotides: TGTGCCAGCAGTGGTGGGGTGGGTCCCACAGATACGCAGTATTTT.

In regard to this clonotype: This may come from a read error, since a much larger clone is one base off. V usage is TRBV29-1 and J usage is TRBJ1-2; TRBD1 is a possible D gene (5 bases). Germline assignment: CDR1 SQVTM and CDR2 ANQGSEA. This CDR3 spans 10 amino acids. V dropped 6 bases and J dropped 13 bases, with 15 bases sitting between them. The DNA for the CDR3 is TGCAGCGTCGAGACAGTTGAGGCCACCTTC. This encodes CSVETVEATF.

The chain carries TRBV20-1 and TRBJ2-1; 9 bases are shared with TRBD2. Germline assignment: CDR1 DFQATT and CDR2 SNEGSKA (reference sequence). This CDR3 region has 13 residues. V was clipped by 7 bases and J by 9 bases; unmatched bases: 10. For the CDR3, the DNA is TGCAGTGGTGGCGGGAGGGCCTTTACTGAGCAGTTCTTC. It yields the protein CSGGGRAFTEQFF.

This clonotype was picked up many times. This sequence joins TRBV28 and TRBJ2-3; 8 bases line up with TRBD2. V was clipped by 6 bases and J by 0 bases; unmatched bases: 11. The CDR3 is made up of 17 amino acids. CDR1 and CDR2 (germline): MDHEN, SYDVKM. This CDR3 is CASSPPRGGESTDTQYF. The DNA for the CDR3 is TGTGCCAGCAGCCCACCCCGGGGGGGCGAGAGCACAGATACGCAGTATTTT.